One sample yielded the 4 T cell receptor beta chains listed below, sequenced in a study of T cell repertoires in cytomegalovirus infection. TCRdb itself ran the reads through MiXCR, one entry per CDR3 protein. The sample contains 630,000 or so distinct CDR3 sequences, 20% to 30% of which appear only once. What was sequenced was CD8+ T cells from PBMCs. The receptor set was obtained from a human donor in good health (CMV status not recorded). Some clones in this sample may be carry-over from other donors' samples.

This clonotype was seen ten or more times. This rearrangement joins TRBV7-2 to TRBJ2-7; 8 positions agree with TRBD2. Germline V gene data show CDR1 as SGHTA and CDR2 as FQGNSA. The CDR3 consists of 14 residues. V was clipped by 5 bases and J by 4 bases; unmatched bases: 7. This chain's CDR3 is CASSPYPGGYEQYF. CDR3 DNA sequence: TGTGCCAGCAGCCCATACCCGGGGGGGTACGAGCAGTACTTC.

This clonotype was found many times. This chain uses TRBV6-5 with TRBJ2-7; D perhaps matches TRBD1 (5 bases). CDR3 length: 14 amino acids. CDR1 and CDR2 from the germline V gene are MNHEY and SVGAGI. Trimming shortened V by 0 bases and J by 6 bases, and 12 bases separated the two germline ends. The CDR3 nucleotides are TGTGCCAGCAGTTACTCTTCAGGGTTGGGCGAGCAGTACTTC. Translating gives CASSYSSGLGEQYF.

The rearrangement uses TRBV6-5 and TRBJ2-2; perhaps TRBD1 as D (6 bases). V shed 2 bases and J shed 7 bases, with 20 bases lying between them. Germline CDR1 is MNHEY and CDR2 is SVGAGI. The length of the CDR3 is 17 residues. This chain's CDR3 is CASSYRITQGHSGELFF. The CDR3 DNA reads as TGTGCCAGCAGTTACCGCATTACTCAGGGGCACAGCGGGGAGCTGTTTTTT.

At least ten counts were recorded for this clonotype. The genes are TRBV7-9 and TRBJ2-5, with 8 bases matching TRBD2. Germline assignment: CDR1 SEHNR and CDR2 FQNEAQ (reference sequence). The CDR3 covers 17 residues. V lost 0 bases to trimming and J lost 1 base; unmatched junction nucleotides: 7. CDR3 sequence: CASSLAYSGVLQETQYF. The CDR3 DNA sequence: TGTGCCAGCAGCTTAGCGTATAGCGGGGTCCTCCAAGAGACCCAGTACTTC.